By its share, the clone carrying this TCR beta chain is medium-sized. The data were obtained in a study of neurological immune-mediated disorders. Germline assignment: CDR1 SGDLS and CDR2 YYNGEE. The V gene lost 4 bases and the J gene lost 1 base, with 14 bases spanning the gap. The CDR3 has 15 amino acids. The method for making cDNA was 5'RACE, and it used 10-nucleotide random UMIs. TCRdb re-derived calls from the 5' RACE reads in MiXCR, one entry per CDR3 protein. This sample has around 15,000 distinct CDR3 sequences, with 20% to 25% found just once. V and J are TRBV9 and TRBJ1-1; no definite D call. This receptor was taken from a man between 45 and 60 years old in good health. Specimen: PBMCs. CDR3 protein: CASSPHPGENTEAFF. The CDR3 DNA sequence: TGTGCCAGCAGCCCCCACCCAGGCGAGAACACTGAAGCTTTCTTT.